A single sample gave rise to the 3 T cell receptor beta chains below, sequenced in a study of T cells in Graves' hyperthyroidism and ophthalmopathy. It was RNA transcripts that yielded the amplified TCR beta CDR3 regions. The HTBI primer set drove a first-round RT-PCR of the TCR CDR3. TCRdb recomputed calls from the multiplex PCR reads with MiXCR, one row per CDR3 protein. The sample lists approximately 640,000 distinct CDR3 sequences; 17% were seen once. The sample was blood. All receptors derive from a man aged 50-59 years with Graves' hyperthyroidism.

As to this clonotype: Germline is not matched at one junction end, which may reflect a read error. The chain links TRBV7-3 to TRBJ1-1; 8 nucleotides agree with TRBD1. Germline V gene sequence: CDR1 SGHTA, CDR2 FQGTGA. The CDR3 extends over 13 amino acids. DNA for the CDR3: TGTGCCAACAGCACAGGGGGGAACACTGAAGCTTTCTTT. Encoded protein: CANSTGGNTEAFF.

The chain combines TRBV30 with TRBJ2-1; 13 positions match TRBD2. The CDR3 is 15 amino acids. V gave up 3 bases and J gave up 8 bases; unmatched junction bases: 7. Germline V gives CDR1 GTSNPN, CDR2 SVGIG (reference sequence). CDR3 protein: CAWRTGLAGVDEQFF. CDR3 nucleotide sequence: TGTGCCTGGAGGACCGGACTAGCGGGAGTAGATGAGCAGTTCTTC.

This clonotype was counted at least ten times. This chain connects TRBV6-2 or TRBV6-3 to TRBJ1-5; D is undetermined. Germline loops: CDR1 MNHEY, CDR2 SVGEGT. CDR3 size: 15 residues. V lost 7 bases to trimming and J lost 6 bases, with 19 bases between them. The CDR3 sequence is CASTRNLGSGQPQHF. Here the CDR3 DNA reads TGTGCCAGCACCCGGAACTTGGGATCAGGTCAGCCCCAGCATTTT.